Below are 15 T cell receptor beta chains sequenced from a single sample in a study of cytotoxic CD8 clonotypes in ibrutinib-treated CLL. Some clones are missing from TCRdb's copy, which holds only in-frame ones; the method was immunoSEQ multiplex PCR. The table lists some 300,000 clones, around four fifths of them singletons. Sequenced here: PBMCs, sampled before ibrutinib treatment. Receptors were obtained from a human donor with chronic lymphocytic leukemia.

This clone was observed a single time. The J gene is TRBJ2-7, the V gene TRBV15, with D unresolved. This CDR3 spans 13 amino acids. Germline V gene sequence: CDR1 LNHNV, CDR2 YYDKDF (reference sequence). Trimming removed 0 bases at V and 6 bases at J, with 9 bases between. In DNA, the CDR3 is TGTGCCACCAGCAGAGAGCTAGTATCCGAGCAGTACTTC. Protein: CATSRELVSEQYF.

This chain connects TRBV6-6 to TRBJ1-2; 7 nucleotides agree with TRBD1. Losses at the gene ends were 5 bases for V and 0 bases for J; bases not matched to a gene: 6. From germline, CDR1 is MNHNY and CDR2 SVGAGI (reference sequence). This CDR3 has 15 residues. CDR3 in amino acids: CASSRTGGANYGYTF. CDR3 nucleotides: TGTGCCAGCAGTCGGACAGGCGGAGCTAACTATGGCTACACCTTC.

CDR3 loop: CASSSRTGEGYGYTF. In DNA form, the CDR3 reads TGTGCCAGCAGCAGCCGGACAGGGGAGGGGTATGGCTACACCTTC. This rearrangement joins TRBV7-9 to TRBJ1-2; 9 nucleotides line up with TRBD1. Per germline, CDR1 SEHNR and CDR2 FQNEAQ (reference sequence). There are 15 residues in the CDR3. The J segment lost 5 bases and the V segment lost 5 bases, leaving 9 bases of the junction unmatched. The full variable domain, completed using reference TRBV7-9 and TRBJ1-2, is DTGVSQNPRHKITKRGQNVTFRCDPISEHNRLYWYRQTLGQGPEFLTYFQNEAQLEKSRLLSDRFSAERPKGSFSTLEIQRTEQGDSAMYLCASSSRTGEGYGYTFGSGTRLTVV.

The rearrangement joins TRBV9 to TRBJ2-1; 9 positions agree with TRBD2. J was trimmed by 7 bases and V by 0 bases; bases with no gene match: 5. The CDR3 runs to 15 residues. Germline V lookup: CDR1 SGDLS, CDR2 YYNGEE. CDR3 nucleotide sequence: TGTGCCAGCAGCGTAGATCCAGCGGGGGGAAATGAGCAGTTCTTC. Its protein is CASSVDPAGGNEQFF. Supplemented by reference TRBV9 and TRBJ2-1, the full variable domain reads DSGVTQTPKHLITATGQRVTLRCSPRSGDLSVYWYQQSLDQGLQFLIQYYNGEERAKGNILERFSAQQFPDLHSELNLSSLELGDSALYFCASSVDPAGGNEQFFGPGTRLTVL.

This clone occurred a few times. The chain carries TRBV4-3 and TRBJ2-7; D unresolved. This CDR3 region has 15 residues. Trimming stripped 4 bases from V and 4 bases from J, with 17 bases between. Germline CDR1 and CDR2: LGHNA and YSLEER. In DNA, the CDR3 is TGCGCCAGCAGCCTTAGCAGCGCCACCCAATACGAGCAGTACTTC. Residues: CASSLSSATQYEQYF.

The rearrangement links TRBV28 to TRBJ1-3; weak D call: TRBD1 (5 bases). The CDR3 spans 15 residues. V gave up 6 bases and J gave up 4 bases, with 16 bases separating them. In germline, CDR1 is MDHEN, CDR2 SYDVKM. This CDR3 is CASSLGDRGGNTIYF. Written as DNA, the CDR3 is TGTGCCAGCAGCCTTGGGGACCGAGGGGGAAACACCATATATTTT.

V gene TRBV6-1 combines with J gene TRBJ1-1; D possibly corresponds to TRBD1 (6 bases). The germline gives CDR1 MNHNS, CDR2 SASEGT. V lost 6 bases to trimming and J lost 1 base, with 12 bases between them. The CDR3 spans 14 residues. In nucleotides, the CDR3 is TGTGCCAGCAGAGCGGGACACGGGAACACTGAAGCTTTCTTT. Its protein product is CASRAGHGNTEAFF.

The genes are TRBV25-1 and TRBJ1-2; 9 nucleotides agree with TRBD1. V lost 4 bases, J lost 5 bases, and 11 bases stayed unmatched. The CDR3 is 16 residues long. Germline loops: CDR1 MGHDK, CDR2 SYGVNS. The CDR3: CASSGQQGASGYGYTF. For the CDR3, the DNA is TGTGCCAGCAGTGGCCAACAGGGGGCTAGTGGGTATGGCTACACCTTC.

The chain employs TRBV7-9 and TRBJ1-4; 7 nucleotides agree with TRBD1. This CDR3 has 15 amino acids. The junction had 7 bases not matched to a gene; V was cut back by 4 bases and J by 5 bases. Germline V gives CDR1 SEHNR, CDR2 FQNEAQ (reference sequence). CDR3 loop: CASSWSTGLNEKLFF. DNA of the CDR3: TGTGCCAGCAGCTGGTCGACAGGGCTGAATGAAAAACTGTTTTTT.

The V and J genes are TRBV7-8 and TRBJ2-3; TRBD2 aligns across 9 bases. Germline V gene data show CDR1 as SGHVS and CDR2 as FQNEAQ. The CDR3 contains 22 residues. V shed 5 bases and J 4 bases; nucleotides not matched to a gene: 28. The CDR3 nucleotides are TGTGCCAGCAGCCCCACTGATTGGACACCTAGCCCCATAGCGGGAGAATCAGATACGCAGTATTTT. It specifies CASSPTDWTPSPIAGESDTQYF.

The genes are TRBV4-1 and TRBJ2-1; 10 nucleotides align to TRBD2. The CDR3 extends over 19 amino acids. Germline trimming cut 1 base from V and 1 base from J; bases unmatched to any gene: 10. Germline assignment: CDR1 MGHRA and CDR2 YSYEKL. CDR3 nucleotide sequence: TGCGCCAGCAGCCAAGGGCCCTTCCGAGCGGGAGGGTCCTACAATGAGCAGTTCTTC. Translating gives CASSQGPFRAGGSYNEQFF.

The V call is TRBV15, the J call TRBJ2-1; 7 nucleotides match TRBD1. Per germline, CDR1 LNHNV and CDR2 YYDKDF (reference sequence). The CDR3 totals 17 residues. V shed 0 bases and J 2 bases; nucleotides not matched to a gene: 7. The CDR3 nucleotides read TGTGCCACCAGCAGAGATGCCGCGCAGGGGGCCTACAATGAGCAGTTCTTC. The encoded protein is CATSRDAAQGAYNEQFF.

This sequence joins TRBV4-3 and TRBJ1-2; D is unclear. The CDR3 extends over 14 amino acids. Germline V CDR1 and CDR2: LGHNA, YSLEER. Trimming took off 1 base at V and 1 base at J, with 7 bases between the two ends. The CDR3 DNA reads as TGCGCCAGCAGCCAAGCAAGATATAACTATGGCTACACCTTC. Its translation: CASSQARYNYGYTF.

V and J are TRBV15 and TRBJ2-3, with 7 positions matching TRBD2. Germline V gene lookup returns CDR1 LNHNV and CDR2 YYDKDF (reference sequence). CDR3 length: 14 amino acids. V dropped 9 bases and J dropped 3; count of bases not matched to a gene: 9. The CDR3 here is CATSPGLPTDTQYF. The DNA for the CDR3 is TGTGCCACATCGCCGGGACTACCTACAGATACGCAGTATTTT.

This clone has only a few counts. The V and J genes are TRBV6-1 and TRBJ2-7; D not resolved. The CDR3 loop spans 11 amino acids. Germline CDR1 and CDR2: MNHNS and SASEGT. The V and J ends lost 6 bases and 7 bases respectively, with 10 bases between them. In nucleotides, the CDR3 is TGTGCCAGCAGCCGTCCTGATGAGCAGTACTTC. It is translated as CASSRPDEQYF.